The clone carrying this TCR beta chain was seen only a few times. Unique molecular identifiers featured in how the TCRbeta library was prepared. Each CDR3 protein gets one entry after TCRdb re-called the PCR reads with MiXCR. The sample includes some 530,000 distinct CDR3 sequences, 12% of them seen just once. The data belong to a study of T-cell reconstitution after alpha-beta-depleted transplantation in children. The V gene end was trimmed by 0 bases and the J gene end by 3 bases; junction bases not matched to a gene: 7. CDR1 is DFQATT and CDR2 is SNEGSKA in the germline V gene (reference sequence). CDR3 length: 16 amino acids.

The chain carries TRBV20-1 and TRBJ2-3, with 9 bases that match TRBD2. The sequence derives from a human donor who donated a stem cell graft to a child with combined immunodeficiency. The specimen comprised PBMCs from the stem cell graft donor, sampled from the stem cell graft. The DNA of the CDR3 is TGCAGTGCTAGAGACCCTAGCGGGGTGGGTACAGATACGCAGTATTTT. Amino acids: CSARDPSGVGTDTQYF.